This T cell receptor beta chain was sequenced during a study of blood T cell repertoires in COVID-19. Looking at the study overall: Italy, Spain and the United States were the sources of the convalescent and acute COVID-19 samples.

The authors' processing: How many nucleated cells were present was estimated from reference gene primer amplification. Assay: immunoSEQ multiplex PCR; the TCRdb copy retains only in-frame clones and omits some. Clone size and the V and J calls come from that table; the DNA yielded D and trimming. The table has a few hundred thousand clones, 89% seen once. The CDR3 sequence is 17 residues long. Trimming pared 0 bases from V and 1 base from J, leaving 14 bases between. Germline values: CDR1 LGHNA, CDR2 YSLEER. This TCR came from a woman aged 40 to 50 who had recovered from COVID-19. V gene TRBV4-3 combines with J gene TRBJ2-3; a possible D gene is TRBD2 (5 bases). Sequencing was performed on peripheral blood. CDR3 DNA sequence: TGCGCCAGCAGCCAAGATACCGGGCGGACTGGCACAGATACGCAGTATTTT. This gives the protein CASSQDTGRTGTDTQYF.